This passage covers 13 T cell receptor beta chains from one sample sequenced in a study of OX40 agonist ivuxolimab in advanced cancers. Method: immunoSEQ multiplex PCR; TCRdb's copy keeps in-frame clones and lacks some. The data hold 35,000 to 50,000 clones, with 75% to 90% observed a single time. The input for sequencing was CD4+ or CD8+ T cells sorted from blood, taken in a trial of the OX40 agonist ivuxolimab. The receptors shown here come from an adult with an advanced solid tumor such as melanoma, head and neck, liver or kidney cancer.

The rearrangement uses TRBV9 and TRBJ1-1, with 8 positions matching TRBD1. Germline CDR1 is SGDLS and CDR2 is YYNGEE. Germline trimming cut 4 bases from V and 5 bases from J; bases unmatched to any gene: 10. The CDR3 extends over 15 amino acids. The CDR3, as DNA: TGTGCCAGCAGCAACCAACAGGGGGGTGTGACTGAAGCTTTCTTT. Translation gives CASSNQQGGVTEAFF.

This rearrangement joins TRBV5-5 to TRBJ1-3; D may be TRBD1 (5 bases). CDR1 is SGHKS, CDR2 YYEKEE, per germline (reference sequence). The CDR3 covers 18 residues. V lost 6 bases to trimming and J lost 0 bases, with 22 bases between them. CDR3: CASTAGRINLISGNTIYF. In nucleotides, the CDR3 is TGTGCCAGCACTGCGGGACGGATCAACCTAATCTCTGGAAACACCATATATTTT.

The rearrangement uses TRBV6-6 and TRBJ2-5; maybe TRBD1 (6 bases). The last part of the DNA fits TRBJ2-7 better; the J call may be wrong. CDR1 and CDR2 from the germline V gene are MNHNY and SVGAGI (reference sequence). The CDR3 runs to 13 residues. The chain's CDR3 is CASRPQGQYEQYF. The CDR3, as DNA: TGTGCCAGCAGACCACAGGGTCAATACGAGCAGTACTTC.

The V and J genes are TRBV10-3 and TRBJ1-4; a weak D match, TRBD1 (5 bases). The CDR3 runs 13 residues. Trimming cost V 11 bases and J 4 bases, with 14 bases left between them. Germline loops: CDR1 ENHRY, CDR2 SYGVKD. Here the CDR3 DNA reads TGTGCCGTCGGGGGGTTGATTAATGAAAAACTGTTTTTT. Translated: CAVGGLINEKLFF.

The J gene is TRBJ1-5, the V gene TRBV19; a possible D gene is TRBD1 (6 bases). The CDR3 sequence is 14 residues long. In germline, CDR1 is LNHDA, CDR2 SQIVND (reference sequence). Trimming took 1 base from V and 8 from J, leaving 12 bases between them. CDR3 bases: TGTGCCAGTAGTATAGTCAGGGGCGGCGAGCCCCAGCATTTT. Protein: CASSIVRGGEPQHF.

The rearrangement links TRBV28 to TRBJ2-3, with D possibly being TRBD1 (6 bases). Trimming shortened V by 0 bases and J by 0 bases, and 19 bases separated the two germline ends. Germline CDR1 reads MDHEN; CDR2 reads SYDVKM. The length of the CDR3 is 19 residues. The CDR3 protein is CASSLWRGTGSTSTDTQYF. Written as DNA, the CDR3 is TGTGCCAGCAGTTTATGGAGGGGGACCGGATCAACTAGCACAGATACGCAGTATTTT.

This clone appeared once. The chain employs TRBV5-4 and TRBJ1-6; perhaps TRBD1 as D (5 bases). Trimming removed 0 bases at V and 3 bases at J, with 10 bases between. The germline V gene encodes CDR1 SGHNT and CDR2 YYREEE (reference sequence). The CDR3 runs 16 residues. The CDR3 here is CASSLGGDHYNSPLHF. CDR3 in DNA: TGTGCCAGCAGCTTGGGAGGGGATCACTATAATTCACCCCTCCACTTT.

The chain uses TRBV4-2 and TRBJ2-1; D perhaps matches TRBD2 (7 bases). This CDR3 has 16 residues. Trimming took off 0 bases at V and 10 bases at J, with 19 bases between the two ends. In germline, CDR1 is LGHNA, CDR2 YNFKEQ. CDR3 region: CASSQDDRGANVEQFF. CDR3 in DNA: TGTGCCAGCAGCCAAGATGACCGGGGGGCCAATGTAGAGCAGTTCTTC.

The chain uses TRBV19 and TRBJ2-2, with D unclear. Germline CDR1 and CDR2: LNHDA and SQIVND (reference sequence). The CDR3 loop spans 14 amino acids. Deletions cut 1 base from V and 1 base from J, with 4 bases between. CDR3 nucleotides: TGTGCCAGTAGTATAGGACAGAACACCGGGGAGCTGTTTTTT. This sequence encodes CASSIGQNTGELFF.

CDR3 protein: CASSPLDRGNTGELFF. The CDR3 coding sequence is TGTGCCAGCAGCCCATTGGACAGGGGTAACACCGGGGAGCTGTTTTTT. The rearrangement joins TRBV7-6 to TRBJ2-2, with TRBD1 identical over 9 bases. The CDR3 has 16 amino acids. CDR1 and CDR2 (germline): SGHVS, FNYEAQ. J lost 2 bases, V lost 5 bases, and 6 bases had no gene match.

The CDR3 bases are TGTGCCAGCAGCTCACGGGAGGCGCGCTACAATGAGCAGTTCTTC. Translated: CASSSREARYNEQFF. The chain combines TRBV7-8 with TRBJ2-1; the match to TRBD2 covers 7 bases. CDR1 and CDR2 from the germline V gene are SGHVS and FQNEAQ. V was clipped by 4 bases and J by 3 bases; unmatched bases: 6. This CDR3 comprises 15 residues.

The chain employs TRBV4-2 and TRBJ2-7; 9 nucleotides align to TRBD2. This CDR3 region has 15 residues. Unmatched junction bases numbered 7, after V lost 0 bases and J lost 7 bases. The V gene's germline CDR1 is LGHNA and CDR2 YNFKEQ. The chain's CDR3 is CASSQDGGRAGEQYF. Here the CDR3 DNA reads TGTGCCAGCAGCCAAGACGGCGGGAGGGCGGGTGAGCAGTACTTC.

This chain connects TRBV7-2 to TRBJ1-2; weak D call: TRBD1 (5 bases). This CDR3 is 13 amino acids long. Trimming took 1 base from V and 6 from J, leaving 9 bases between them. The germline V gene encodes CDR1 SGHTA and CDR2 FQGNSA. CDR3 region: CASSLDMDNGYTF. CDR3 coding DNA: TGTGCCAGCAGCTTAGATATGGACAATGGCTACACCTTC.